This TCR beta chain appears in the sequencing data of a study of T cells generated in artificial thymic organoids (TCRdb year 2017). Turning to the overall study: In some experiments, thymic T cells were further FACS-purified to deplete CD4 immature single positive or double positive precursors. The repertoire sequencing data shown were described as representative of three independent experiments. The TCR alpha and beta CDR3 repertoires of CD8 single positive T cells derived from in vitro artificial thymic organoids were compared with those of thymic and peripheral blood naive CD8 T cells. Here is what the overall study found, with its caveats: Physiological TCR clonotype diversity, comparable to that of thymic and blood naive CD8 T cells, was observed in organoid-derived CD8 single positive T cells.

In its sample, this clonotype comes out as medium-sized (0.01 to 0.1%). Its antigen is currently not known. Per-base quality was not reported, and no clone a single base away is much larger than it. Separate semi-nested PCR amplifications were run for the TCRalpha and TCRbeta libraries, using Advantage 2 and reverse primers located in the TRAC or TRBC constant regions. Between about 3.5 and 550 ng of total RNA was used as input for first-strand cDNA synthesis. TCR cDNA libraries were made by 5'-RACE with the SMARTer PCR cDNA Synthesis kit, using a poly-dT primer for first-strand synthesis. The semi-nested reverse primers in the constant regions carried 5-nucleotide sample-specific barcodes, and the PCR products were cleaned up with the Zymo DNA Clean and Concentrator-5 kit. Up to ten barcoded samples were pooled, ligated to Illumina adaptors and sequenced on an Illumina MiSeq as 2 x 150 bp paired-end reads. The study's own analysis went as follows. Demultiplexed reads were aligned using BLAT against a custom library containing all human TRAV, TRAJ, TRBV, TRBD and TRBJ combinations from IMGT. The best BLAT hits were picked using pslCDnaFilter (-maxAligns=1, -ignoreIntrons), and custom Perl scripts were used to calculate clonotype frequencies. TCRdb itself trimmed the public reads at Q25 with fastp, ran MiXCR and retained productive beta chains. Each entry merges the rows of one CDR3 protein and shows their most common DNA and genes. The V and J calls here are based on TCRdb, not the publication. In this sample the table shows some 8,000 distinct CDR3 sequences, around 19% of which occur a single time. In total, the top ten clones hold roughly 1.4% of the sample.

Ends trimmed: V by 0 bases, J by 9 bases; bases unmatched to a gene: 10. The CDR3, cysteine through phenylalanine, is 16 amino acids long. Only the CDR3 DNA stays, 48 bases, in frame from base 1. CDR1 MNHEY and CDR2 SVGEGT are derived from the germline V gene. Enrichment of primary CD8+ T cells was done with magnetic beads from the Miltenyi CD8+ T cell Isolation Kit. Prior to RNA extraction, CD3+TCRalphabeta+CD8 single positive T cells from organoids and thymus were isolated by FACS sorting. For each sample, the RNeasy Micro kit was used to purify total RNA from approximately 40,000 to 200,000 sorted cells, and RNA quality was checked on an Agilent RNA 6000 Nano chip. Thymic fragments were dissected, disrupted by pipetting and filtered through a 70 um strainer so that thymocytes were released.

Sequenced material: naive CD8+ T cells from the thymus. The cell subset or site label for this specimen denotes: CD3+TCRalphabeta+CD8SP T cells; for blood, CD45RO-CCR7+ naive CD8+ T cells. The clonotype was recovered from a human donor who gave cord blood stem cells for thymic organoid culture, a cardiac surgery patient who gave postnatal thymus, or a blood donor (not recorded which). The chain couples TRBV6-2 or TRBV6-3 to TRBJ2-1; 8 of the junction bases match TRBD2. DNA sequence: TGTGCCAGCAGTTACTCTCTGGGACTAGGGTGGGGTGAGCAGTTCTTC. Its translation reads: CASSYSLGLGWGEQFF.